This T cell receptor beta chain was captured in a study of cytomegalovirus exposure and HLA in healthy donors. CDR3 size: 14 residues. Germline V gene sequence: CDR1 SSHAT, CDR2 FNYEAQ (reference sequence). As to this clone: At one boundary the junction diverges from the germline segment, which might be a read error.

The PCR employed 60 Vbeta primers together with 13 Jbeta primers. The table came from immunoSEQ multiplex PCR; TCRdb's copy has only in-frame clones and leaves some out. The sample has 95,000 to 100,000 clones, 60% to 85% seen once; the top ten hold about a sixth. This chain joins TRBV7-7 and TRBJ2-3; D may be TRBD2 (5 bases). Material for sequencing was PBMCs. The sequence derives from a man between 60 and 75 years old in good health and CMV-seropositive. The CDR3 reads CASSSTGNTDTQYF. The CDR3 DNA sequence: TGTGCTAGCAGCTCAACGGGAAACACAGATACGCAGTATTTT.